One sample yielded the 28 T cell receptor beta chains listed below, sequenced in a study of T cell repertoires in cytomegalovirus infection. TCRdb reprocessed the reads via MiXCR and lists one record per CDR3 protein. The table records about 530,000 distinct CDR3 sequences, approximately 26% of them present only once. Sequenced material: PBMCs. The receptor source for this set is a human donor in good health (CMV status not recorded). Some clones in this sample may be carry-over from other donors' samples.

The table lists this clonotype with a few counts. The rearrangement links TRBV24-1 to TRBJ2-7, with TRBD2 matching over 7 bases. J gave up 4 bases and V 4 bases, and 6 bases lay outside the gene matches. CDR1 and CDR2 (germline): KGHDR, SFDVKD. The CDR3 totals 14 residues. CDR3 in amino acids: CATSEGGTSYEQYF. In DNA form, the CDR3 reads TGTGCCACCAGTGAGGGAGGGACCTCGTACGAGCAGTACTTC.

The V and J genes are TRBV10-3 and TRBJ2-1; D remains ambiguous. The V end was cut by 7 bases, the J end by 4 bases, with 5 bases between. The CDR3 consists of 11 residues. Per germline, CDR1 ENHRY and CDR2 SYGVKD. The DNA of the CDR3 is TGTGCCATCAAGGAGTACAATGAGCAGTTCTTC. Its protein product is CAIKEYNEQFF.

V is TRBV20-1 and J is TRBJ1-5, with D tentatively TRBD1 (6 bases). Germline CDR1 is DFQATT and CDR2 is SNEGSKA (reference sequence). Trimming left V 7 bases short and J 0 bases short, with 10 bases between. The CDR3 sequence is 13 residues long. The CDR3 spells CSVAQGSNQPQHF. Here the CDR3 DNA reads TGCAGTGTCGCACAGGGTAGCAATCAGCCCCAGCATTTT.

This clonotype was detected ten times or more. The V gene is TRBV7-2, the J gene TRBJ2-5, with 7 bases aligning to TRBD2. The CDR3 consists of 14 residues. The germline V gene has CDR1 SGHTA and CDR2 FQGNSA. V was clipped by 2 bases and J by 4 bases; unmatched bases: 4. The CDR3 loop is CASSLIVAGETQYF. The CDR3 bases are TGTGCCAGCAGCTTAATTGTAGCGGGAGAGACCCAGTACTTC.

As DNA, the CDR3 is TGTGCCAGCAGCCCTTCCCGGGGGGGGGTGGGTTACGGCGAGCAGTACTTC. Protein: CASSPSRGGVGYGEQYF. This chain uses TRBV12-3 or TRBV12-4 with TRBJ2-7; 8 bases agree with TRBD2. CDR3 length equals 17 residues. Unmatched junction bases numbered 19, after V lost 6 bases and J lost 6 bases.

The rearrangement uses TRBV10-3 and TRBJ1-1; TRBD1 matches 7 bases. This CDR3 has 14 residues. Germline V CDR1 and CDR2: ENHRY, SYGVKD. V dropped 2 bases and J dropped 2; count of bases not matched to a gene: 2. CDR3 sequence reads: CAISEGTANTEAFF. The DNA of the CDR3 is TGTGCCATCAGTGAGGGGACAGCAAACACTGAAGCTTTCTTT.

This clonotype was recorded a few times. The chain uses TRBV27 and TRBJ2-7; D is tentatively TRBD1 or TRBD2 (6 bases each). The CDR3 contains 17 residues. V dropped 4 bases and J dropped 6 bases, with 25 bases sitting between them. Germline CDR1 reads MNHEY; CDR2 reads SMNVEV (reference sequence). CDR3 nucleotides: TGTGCCAGCAGTTCCCTCAGGGCAAGGGGGGAGATTGGCGAGCAGTACGTC. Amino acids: CASSSLRARGEIGEQYV.

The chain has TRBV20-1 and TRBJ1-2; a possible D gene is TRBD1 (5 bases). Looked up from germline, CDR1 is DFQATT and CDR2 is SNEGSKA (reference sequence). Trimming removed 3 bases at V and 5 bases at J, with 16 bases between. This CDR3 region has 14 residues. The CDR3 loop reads CSASGDASDYGYTF. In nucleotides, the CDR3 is TGCAGTGCTAGCGGGGACGCTTCTGATTATGGCTACACCTTC.

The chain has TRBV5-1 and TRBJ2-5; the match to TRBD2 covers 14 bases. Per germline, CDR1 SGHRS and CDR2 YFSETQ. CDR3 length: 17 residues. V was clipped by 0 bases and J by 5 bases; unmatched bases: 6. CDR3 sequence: CASSLAGLAGGMETQYF. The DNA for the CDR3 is TGCGCCAGCAGCTTGGCTGGACTAGCGGGAGGAATGGAGACCCAGTACTTC.

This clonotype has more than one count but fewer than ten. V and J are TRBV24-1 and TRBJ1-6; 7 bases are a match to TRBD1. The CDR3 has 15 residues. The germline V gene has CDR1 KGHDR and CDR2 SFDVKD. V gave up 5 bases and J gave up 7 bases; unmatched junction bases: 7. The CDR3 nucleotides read TGTGCCACCAGTGCCTCCGGGACAGAAAATTCACCCCTCCACTTT. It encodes CATSASGTENSPLHF.

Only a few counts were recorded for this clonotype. The DNA of the CDR3 is TGTGCCAGCAGTGAATTCGGACAGGGGACTGAAGCTTTCTTT. This encodes CASSEFGQGTEAFF. The V call is TRBV25-1, the J call TRBJ1-1; 9 nucleotides align to TRBD1. V lost 1 base to trimming and J lost 5 bases; unmatched junction nucleotides: 2. This CDR3 region has 14 residues. CDR1 and CDR2 from the germline V gene are MGHDK and SYGVNS. Full variable domain (rest looked up from reference TRBV25-1 and TRBJ1-1): EADIYQTPRYLVIGTGKKITLECSQTMGHDKMYWYQQDPGMELHLIHYSYGVNSTEKGDLSSESTVSRIRTEHFPLTLESARPSHTSQYLCASSEFGQGTEAFFGQGTRLTVV.

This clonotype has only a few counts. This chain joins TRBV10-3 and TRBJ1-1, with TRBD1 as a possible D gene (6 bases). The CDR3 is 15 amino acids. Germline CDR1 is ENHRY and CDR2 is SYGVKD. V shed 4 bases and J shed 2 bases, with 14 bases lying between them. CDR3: CAISGHRVSNTEAFF. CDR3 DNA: TGTGCCATCAGTGGGCACAGGGTCTCCAACACTGAAGCTTTCTTT.

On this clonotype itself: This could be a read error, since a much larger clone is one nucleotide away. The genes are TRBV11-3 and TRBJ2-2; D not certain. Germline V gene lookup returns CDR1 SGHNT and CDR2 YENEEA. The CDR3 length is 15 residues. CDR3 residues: CACSSALQNTGELFF. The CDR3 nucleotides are TGTGCCTGCAGCTCGGCACTACAAAACACCGGGGAGCTGTTTTTT. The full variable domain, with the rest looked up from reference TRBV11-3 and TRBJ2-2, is EAGVVQSPRYKIIEKKQPVAFWCNPISGHNTLYWYLQNLGQGPELLIRYENEEAVDDSQLPKDRFSAERLKGVDSTLKIQPAELGDSAVYLCACSSALQNTGELFFGEGSRLTVL.

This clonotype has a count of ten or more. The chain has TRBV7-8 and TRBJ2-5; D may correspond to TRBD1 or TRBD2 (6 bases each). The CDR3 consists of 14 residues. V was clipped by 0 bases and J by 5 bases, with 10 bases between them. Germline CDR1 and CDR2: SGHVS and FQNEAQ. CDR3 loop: CASSLALGGETQYF. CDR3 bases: TGTGCCAGCAGCTTAGCCCTAGGGGGGGAGACCCAGTACTTC.

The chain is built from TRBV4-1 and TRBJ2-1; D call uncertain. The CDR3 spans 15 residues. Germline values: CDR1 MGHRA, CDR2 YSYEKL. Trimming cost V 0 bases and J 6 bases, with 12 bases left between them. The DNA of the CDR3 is TGCGCCAGCAGCCAAGAGGTGGTAGCTTTCAATGAGCAGTTCTTC. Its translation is CASSQEVVAFNEQFF.

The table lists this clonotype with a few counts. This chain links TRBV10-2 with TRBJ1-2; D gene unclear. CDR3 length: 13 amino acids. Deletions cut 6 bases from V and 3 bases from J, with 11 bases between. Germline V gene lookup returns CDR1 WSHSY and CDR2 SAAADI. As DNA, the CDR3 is TGCGCCAGCAGGGCACAGAGGGACTATGGCTACACCTTC. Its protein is CASRAQRDYGYTF.

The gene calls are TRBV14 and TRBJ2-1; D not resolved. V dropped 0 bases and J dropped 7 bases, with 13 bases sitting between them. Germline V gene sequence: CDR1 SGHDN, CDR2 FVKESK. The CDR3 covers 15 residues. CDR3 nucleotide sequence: TGTGCCAGCAGCCAAGAGAGAGCCCCCCTGAATGAGCAGTTCTTC. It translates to CASSQERAPLNEQFF.

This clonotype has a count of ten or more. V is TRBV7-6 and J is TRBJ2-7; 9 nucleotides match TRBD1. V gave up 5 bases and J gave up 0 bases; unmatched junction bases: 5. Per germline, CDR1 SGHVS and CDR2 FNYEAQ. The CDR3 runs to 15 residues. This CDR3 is CASSPWTGDSYEQYF. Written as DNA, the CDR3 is TGTGCCAGCAGCCCTTGGACAGGGGACTCCTACGAGCAGTACTTC.

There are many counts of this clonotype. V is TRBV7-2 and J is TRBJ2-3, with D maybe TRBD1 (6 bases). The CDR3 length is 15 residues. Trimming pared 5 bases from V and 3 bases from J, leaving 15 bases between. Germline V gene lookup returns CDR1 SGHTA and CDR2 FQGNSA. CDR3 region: CASSQQGSRTDTQYF. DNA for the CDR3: TGTGCCAGCAGCCAACAGGGTAGTAGGACAGATACGCAGTATTTT.

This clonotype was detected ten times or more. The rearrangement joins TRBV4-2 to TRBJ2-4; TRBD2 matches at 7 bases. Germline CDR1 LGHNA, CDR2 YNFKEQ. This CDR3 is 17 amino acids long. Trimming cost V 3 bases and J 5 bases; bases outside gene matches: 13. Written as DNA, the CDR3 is TGTGCCAGCAGCCACGACGGCGGGAGTGGAAAAGAAAACATTCAGTACTTC. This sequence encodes CASSHDGGSGKENIQYF.

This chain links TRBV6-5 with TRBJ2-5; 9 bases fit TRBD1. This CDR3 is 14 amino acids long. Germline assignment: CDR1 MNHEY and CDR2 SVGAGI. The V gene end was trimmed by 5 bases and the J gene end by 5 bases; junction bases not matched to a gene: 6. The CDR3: CASSPQGAVETQYF. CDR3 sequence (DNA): TGTGCCAGCAGTCCACAGGGGGCTGTCGAGACCCAGTACTTC.

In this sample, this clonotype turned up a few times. The CDR3 region has the DNA TGTGCCAGCAGCAATCAGGGGAGGTCTGGCTACACCTTC. It yields the protein CASSNQGRSGYTF. This chain uses TRBV12-3 or TRBV12-4 with TRBJ1-2, with D tentatively TRBD1 (6 bases). CDR3 length: 13 amino acids. V lost 6 bases, J lost 7 bases, and 15 bases lay in between.

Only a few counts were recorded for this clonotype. The CDR3 DNA is TGTGCCAGCAATATGGCGGGGTCCTACGAGCAGTACTTC. It encodes CASNMAGSYEQYF. The J gene is TRBJ2-7, the V gene TRBV27; the D gene is possibly TRBD2 (6 bases). This CDR3 spans 13 amino acids. Germline CDR1 reads MNHEY; CDR2 reads SMNVEV (reference sequence). Trimming took 7 bases from V and 1 from J, leaving 11 bases between them.

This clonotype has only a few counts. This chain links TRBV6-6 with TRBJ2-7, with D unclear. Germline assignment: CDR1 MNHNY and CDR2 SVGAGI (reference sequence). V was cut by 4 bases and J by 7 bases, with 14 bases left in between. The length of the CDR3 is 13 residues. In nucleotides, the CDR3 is TGTGCCAGCAGTTCGCTTATTAAGGGAGAGCAGTACGTC. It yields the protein CASSSLIKGEQYV.

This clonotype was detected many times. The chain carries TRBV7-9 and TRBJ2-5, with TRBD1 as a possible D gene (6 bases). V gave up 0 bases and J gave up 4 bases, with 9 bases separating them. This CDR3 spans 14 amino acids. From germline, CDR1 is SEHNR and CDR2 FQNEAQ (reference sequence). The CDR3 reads CASSLASRGETQYF. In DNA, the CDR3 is TGTGCCAGCAGCTTAGCGTCCAGGGGAGAGACCCAGTACTTC.

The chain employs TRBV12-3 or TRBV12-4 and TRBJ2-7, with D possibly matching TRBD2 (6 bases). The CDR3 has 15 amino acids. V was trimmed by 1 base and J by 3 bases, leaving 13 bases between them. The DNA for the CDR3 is TGTGCCAGCAGTTTAGGGGGAGGTAATAGCTACGAGCAGTACTTC. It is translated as CASSLGGGNSYEQYF.

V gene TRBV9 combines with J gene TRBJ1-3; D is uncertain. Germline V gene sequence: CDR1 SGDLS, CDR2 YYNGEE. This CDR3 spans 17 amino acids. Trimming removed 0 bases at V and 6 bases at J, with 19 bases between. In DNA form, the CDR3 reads TGTGCCAGCAGCGTAGCCGAAGGGAGGGCAGAAGAAAACACCATATATTTT. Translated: CASSVAEGRAEENTIYF.

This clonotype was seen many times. The CDR3 DNA sequence: TGTGCCAGCAGCCCAGGGAGAGGGACTGGGAATACGTGGACCCAGTACTTC. Translation: CASSPGRGTGNTWTQYF. The rearrangement joins TRBV7-2 to TRBJ2-5; TRBD2 is a possible D gene (6 bases). Germline CDR1 and CDR2: SGHTA and FQGNSA. V was trimmed by 5 bases and J by 7 bases, leaving 26 bases between them. This CDR3 region has 17 residues.